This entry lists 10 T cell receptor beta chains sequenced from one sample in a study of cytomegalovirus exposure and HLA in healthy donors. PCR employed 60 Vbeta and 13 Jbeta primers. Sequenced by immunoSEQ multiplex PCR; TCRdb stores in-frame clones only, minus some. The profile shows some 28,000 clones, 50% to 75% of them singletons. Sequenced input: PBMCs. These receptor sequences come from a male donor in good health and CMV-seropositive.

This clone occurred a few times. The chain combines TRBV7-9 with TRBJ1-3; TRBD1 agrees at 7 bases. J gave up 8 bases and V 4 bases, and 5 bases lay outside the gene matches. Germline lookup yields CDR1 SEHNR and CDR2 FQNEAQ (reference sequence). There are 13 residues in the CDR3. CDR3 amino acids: CASSSDREYTIYF. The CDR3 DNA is TGTGCCAGCAGCTCAGACAGGGAGTACACCATATATTTT.

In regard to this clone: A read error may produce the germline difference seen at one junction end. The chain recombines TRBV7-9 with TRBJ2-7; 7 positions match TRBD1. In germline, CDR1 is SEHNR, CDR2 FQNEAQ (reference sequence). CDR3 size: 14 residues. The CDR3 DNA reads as TGTTCCAGCAGCTTAGGGATACAGGGGTACGAGCAGTACTTC. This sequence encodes CSSSLGIQGYEQYF. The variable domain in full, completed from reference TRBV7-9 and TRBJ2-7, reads DTGVSQNPRHKITKRGQNVTFRCDPISEHNRLYWYRQTLGQGPEFLTYFQNEAQLEKSRLLSDRFSAERPKGSFSTLEIQRTEQGDSAMYLCSSSLGIQGYEQYFGPGTRLTVT.

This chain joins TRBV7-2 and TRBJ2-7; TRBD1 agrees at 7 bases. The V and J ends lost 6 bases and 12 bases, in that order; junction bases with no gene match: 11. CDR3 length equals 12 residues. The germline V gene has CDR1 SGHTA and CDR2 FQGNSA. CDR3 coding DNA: TGTGCCAGCAGGGGAGACAGGGCAGCCGTGTACTTC. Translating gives CASRGDRAAVYF.

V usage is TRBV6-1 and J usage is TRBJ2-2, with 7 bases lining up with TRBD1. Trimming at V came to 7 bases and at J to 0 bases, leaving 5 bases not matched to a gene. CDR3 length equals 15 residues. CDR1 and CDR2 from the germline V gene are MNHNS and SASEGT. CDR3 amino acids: CASTPGQPNTGELFF. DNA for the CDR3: TGTGCCAGCACCCCGGGACAGCCGAACACCGGGGAGCTGTTTTTT.

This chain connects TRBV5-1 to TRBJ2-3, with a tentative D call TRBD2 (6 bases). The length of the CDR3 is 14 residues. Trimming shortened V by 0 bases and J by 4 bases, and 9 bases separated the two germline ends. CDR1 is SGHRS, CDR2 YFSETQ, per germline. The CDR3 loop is CASSLGIAADTQYF. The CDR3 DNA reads TGCGCCAGCAGCTTGGGGATAGCGGCAGATACGCAGTATTTT.

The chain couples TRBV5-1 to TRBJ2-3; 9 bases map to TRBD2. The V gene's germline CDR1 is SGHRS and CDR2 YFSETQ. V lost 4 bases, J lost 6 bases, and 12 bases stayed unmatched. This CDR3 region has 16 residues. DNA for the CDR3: TGCGCCAGCAGCCCTAGCGGGATCGGCCAGGGGGATACGCAGTATTTT. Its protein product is CASSPSGIGQGDTQYF.

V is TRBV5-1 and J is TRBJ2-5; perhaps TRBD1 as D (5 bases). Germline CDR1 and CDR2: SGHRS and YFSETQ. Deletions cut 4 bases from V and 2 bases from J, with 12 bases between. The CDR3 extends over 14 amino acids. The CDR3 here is CASSTGHLQETQYF. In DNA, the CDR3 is TGCGCCAGCAGCACCGGACACCTACAAGAGACCCAGTACTTC.

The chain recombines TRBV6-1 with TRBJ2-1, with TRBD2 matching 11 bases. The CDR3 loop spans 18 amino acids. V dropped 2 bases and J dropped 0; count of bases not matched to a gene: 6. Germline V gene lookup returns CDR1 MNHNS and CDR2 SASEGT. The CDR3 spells CASSEKETSGISYNEQFF. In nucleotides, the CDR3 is TGTGCCAGCAGTGAAAAGGAGACTAGCGGGATCTCCTACAATGAGCAGTTCTTC.

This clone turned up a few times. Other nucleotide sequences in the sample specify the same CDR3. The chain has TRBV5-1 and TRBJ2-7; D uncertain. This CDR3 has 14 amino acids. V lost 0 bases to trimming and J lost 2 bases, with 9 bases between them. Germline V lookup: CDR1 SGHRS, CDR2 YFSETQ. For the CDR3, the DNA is TGCGCCAGCAGCTTGGTAGTCTCCCCCTACGAGCAGTACTTC. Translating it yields CASSLVVSPYEQYF.

This CDR3 reads CASSTDRGATEAFF. CDR3 in DNA: TGTGCCAGCAGCACAGACAGGGGAGCAACTGAAGCTTTCTTT. The V and J genes are TRBV7-3 and TRBJ1-1; 8 positions match TRBD1. V was pared by 5 bases and J by 5 bases, with 7 bases of the junction left unmatched. The CDR3 is 14 residues long. Germline assignment: CDR1 SGHTA and CDR2 FQGTGA.